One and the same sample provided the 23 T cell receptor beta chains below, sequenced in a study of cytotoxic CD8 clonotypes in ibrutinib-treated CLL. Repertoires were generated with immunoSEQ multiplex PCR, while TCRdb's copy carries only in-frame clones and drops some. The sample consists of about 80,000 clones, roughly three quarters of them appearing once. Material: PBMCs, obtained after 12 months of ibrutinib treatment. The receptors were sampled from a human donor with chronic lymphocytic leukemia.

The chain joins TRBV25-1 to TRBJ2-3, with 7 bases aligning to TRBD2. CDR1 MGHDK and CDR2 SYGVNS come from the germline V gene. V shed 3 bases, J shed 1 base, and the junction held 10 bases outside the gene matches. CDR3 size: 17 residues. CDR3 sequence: CASSDGLGRGGTDTQYF. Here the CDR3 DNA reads TGTGCCAGCAGTGACGGTCTTGGGAGGGGCGGCACAGATACGCAGTATTTT.

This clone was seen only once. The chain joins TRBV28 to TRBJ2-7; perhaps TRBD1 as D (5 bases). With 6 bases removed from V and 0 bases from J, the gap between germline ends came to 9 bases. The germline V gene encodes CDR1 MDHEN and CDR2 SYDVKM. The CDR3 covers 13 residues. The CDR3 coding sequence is TGTGCCAGCAGGGACATAAGCTCCTACGAGCAGTACTTC. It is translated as CASRDISSYEQYF. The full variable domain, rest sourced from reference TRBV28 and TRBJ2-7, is DVKVTQSSRYLVKRTGEKVFLECVQDMDHENMFWYRQDPGLGLRLIYFSYDVKMKEKGDIPEGYSVSREKKERFSLILESASTNQTSMYLCASRDISSYEQYFGPGTRLTVT.

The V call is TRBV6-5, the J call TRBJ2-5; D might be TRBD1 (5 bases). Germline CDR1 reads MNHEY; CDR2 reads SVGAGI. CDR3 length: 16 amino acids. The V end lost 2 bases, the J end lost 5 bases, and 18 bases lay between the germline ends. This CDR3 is CASSYEAGQGSETQYF. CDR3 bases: TGTGCCAGCAGTTACGAGGCAGGACAAGGGTCGGAGACCCAGTACTTC.

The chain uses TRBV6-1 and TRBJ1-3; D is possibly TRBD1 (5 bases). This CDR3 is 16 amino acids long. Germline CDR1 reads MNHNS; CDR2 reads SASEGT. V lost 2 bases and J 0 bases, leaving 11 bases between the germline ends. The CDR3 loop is CASSELGTASGNTIYF. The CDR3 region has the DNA TGTGCCAGCAGTGAACTAGGGACGGCCTCTGGAAACACCATATATTTT.

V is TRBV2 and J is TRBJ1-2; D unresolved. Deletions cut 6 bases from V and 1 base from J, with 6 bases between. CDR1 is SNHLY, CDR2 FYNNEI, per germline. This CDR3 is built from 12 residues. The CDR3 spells CASSPNNYGYTF. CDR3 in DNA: TGTGCCAGCAGCCCGAATAACTATGGCTACACCTTC.

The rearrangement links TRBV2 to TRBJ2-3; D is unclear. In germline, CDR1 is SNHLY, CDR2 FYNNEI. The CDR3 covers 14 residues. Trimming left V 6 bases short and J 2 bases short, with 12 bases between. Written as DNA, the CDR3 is TGTGCCAGCAGCCTACTACTAACCACAGATACGCAGTATTTT. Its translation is CASSLLLTTDTQYF.

CDR3 residues: CASRVLLGETQYF. CDR3 DNA: TGCGCCAGCAGGGTCCTCTTGGGGGAGACCCAGTACTTC. The rearrangement uses TRBV5-1 and TRBJ2-5; D remains ambiguous. This CDR3 is 13 amino acids long. V was cut by 5 bases and J by 5 bases, with 13 bases left in between. The germline CDR1 and CDR2 sequences are SGHRS and YFSETQ.

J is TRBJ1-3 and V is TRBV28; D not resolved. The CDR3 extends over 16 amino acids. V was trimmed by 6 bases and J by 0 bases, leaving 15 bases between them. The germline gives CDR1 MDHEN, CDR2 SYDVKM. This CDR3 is CASSPRTVLSGNTIYF. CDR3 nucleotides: TGTGCCAGCAGCCCCCGTACAGTTCTCTCTGGAAACACCATATATTTT. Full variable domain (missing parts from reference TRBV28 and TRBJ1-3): DVKVTQSSRYLVKRTGEKVFLECVQDMDHENMFWYRQDPGLGLRLIYFSYDVKMKEKGDIPEGYSVSREKKERFSLILESASTNQTSMYLCASSPRTVLSGNTIYFGEGSWLTVV.

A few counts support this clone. The CDR3 here is CASGGRDHTQYF. The CDR3 nucleotides are TGTGCCAGCGGGGGAAGGGACCATACGCAGTATTTT. The chain links TRBV25-1 to TRBJ2-3, with D possibly being TRBD1 or TRBD2 (5 bases each). This CDR3 contains 12 residues. Germline loops: CDR1 MGHDK, CDR2 SYGVNS. V lost 8 bases and J 7 bases, leaving 13 bases between the germline ends. The entire variable domain, with the rest obtained from reference TRBV25-1 and TRBJ2-3, is as follows: EADIYQTPRYLVIGTGKKITLECSQTMGHDKMYWYQQDPGMELHLIHYSYGVNSTEKGDLSSESTVSRIRTEHFPLTLESARPSHTSQYLCASGGRDHTQYFGPGTRLTVL.

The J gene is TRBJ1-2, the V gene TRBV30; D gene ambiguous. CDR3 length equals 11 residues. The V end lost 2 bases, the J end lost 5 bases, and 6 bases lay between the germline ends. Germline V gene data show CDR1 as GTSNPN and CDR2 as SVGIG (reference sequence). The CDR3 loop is CAWSTVYGYTF. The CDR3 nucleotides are TGTGCCTGGAGTACAGTTTATGGCTACACCTTC. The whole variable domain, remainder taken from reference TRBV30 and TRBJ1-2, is SQTIHQWPATLVQPVGSPLSLECTVEGTSNPNLYWYRQAAGRGLQLLFYSVGIGQISSEVPQNLSASRPQDRQFILSSKKLLLSDSGFYLCAWSTVYGYTFGSGTRLTVV.

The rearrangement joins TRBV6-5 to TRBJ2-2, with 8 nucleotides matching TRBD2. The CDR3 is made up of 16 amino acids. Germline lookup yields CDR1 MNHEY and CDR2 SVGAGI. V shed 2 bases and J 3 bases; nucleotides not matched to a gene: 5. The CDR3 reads CASSYPTGGDTGELFF. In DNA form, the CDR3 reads TGTGCCAGCAGTTACCCCACGGGGGGGGACACCGGGGAGCTGTTTTTT.

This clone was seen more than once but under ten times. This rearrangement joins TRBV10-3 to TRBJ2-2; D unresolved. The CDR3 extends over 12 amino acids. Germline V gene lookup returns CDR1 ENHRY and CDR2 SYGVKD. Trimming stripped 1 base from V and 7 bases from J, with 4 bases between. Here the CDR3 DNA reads TGTGCCATCAGTGAGTTGAGCGGGGAGCTGTTTTTT. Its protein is CAISELSGELFF.

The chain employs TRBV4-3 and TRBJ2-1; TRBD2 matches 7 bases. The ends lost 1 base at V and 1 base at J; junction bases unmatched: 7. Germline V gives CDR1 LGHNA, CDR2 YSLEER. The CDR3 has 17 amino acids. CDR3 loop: CASSQGGGETSYNEQFF. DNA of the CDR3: TGCGCCAGCAGCCAAGGGGGAGGGGAGACGTCCTACAATGAGCAGTTCTTC.

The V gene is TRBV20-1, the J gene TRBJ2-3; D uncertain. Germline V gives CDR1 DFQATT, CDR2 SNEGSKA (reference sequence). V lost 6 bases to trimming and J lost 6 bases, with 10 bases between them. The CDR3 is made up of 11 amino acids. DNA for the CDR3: TGCAGTGCGGAACAAGTGGATACGCAGTATTTT. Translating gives CSAEQVDTQYF.

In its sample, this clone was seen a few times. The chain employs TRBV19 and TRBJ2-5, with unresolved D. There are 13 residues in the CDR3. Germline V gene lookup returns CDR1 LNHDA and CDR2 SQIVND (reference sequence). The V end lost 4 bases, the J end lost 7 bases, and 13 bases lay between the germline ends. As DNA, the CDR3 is TGTGCCAGTAGTACCAGGACCCTCGGGACCCAGTACTTC. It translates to CASSTRTLGTQYF.

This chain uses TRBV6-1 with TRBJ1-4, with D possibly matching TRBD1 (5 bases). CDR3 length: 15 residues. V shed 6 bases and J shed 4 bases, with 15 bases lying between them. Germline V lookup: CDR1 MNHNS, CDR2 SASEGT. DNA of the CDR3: TGTGCCAGCAGCCAAGCCGGGGGGGGTAATGAAAAACTGTTTTTT. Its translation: CASSQAGGGNEKLFF.

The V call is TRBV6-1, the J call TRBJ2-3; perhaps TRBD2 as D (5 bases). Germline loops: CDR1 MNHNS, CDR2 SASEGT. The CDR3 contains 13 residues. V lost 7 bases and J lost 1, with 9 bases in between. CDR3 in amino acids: CASTSRGTDTQYF. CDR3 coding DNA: TGTGCCAGCACGTCGAGGGGCACAGATACGCAGTATTTT.

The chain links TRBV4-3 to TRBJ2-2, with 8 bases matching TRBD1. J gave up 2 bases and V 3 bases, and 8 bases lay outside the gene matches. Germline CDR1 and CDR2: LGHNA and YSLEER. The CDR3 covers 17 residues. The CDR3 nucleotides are TGCGCCAGCAGCCAGCAGGGGGCGTTGGGTAACACCGGGGAGCTGTTTTTT. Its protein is CASSQQGALGNTGELFF.

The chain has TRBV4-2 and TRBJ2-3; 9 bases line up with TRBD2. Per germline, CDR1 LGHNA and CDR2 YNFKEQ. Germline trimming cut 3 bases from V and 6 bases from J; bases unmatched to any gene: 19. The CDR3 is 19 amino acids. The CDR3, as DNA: TGTGCCAGCAGCCACCCGGCGGGAGGGCCCTCCTTTGACTCGGATACGCAGTATTTT. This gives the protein CASSHPAGGPSFDSDTQYF.

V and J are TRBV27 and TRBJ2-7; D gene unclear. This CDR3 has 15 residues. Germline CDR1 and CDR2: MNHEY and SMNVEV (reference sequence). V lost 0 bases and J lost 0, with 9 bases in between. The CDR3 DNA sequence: TGTGCCAGCAGTTTATCGGGGTGGAGCTCCTACGAGCAGTACTTC. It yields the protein CASSLSGWSSYEQYF.

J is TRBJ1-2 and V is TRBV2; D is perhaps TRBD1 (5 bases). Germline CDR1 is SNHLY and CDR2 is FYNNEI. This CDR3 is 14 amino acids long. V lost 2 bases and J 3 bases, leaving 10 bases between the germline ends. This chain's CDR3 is CASSELGLDYGYTF. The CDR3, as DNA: TGTGCCAGCAGTGAACTGGGGCTGGACTATGGCTACACCTTC.

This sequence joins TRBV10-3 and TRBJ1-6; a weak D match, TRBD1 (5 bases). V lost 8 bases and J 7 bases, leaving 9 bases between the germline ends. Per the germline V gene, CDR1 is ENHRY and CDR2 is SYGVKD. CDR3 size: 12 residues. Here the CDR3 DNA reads TGTGCCATCGGGACCGCAAATTCACCCCTCCACTTT. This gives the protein CAIGTANSPLHF.

The CDR3 here is CASTRGGAYEQYF. The CDR3 DNA reads TGTGCCAGCACCCGGGGGGGAGCCTACGAGCAGTACTTC. The V and J genes are TRBV5-4 and TRBJ2-7, with 8 bases that match TRBD2. CDR3 length equals 13 residues. Germline CDR1 is SGHNT and CDR2 is YYREEE (reference sequence). With V trimmed by 6 bases and J by 2 bases, 4 bases remained unmatched. The whole variable domain, filled in from reference TRBV5-4 and TRBJ2-7, reads ETGVTQSPTHLIKTRGQQVTLRCSSQSGHNTVSWYQQALGQGPQFIFQYYREEENGRGNFPPRFSGLQFPNYSSELNVNALELDDSALYLCASTRGGAYEQYFGPGTRLTVT.